The 23 T cell receptor beta chains listed next were all sequenced from one sample in a study of shared clonotypes between healthy human individuals. Terminally differentiated effector memory CD45RA+ cells were excluded by CCR7 positive selection of CD45RO-negative cells. Sequencing was performed with immunoSEQ multiplex PCR; in TCRdb, only in-frame clones are kept and a portion is missing. The table records about 2.1 million clones, 93% of them present only once. Sequenced: naive CD8+ T cells from PBMCs. These receptors all come from a young man in good health. Some clones in this sample may be carry-over from other donors' samples.

The chain links TRBV6-5 to TRBJ2-3; D remains unclear. The CDR3 sequence is 11 residues long. The ends were cut back, 7 bases at V and 5 bases at J, with 7 bases in the middle. CDR1 is MNHEY and CDR2 is SVGAGI in the germline V gene. The CDR3 region has the DNA TGTGCCAGCACTGATTTAGATACGCAGTATTTT. The encoded protein is CASTDLDTQYF.

This clone showed up just once. This chain links TRBV19 with TRBJ1-2; D is unresolved. The CDR3 covers 14 residues. The germline V gene has CDR1 LNHDA and CDR2 SQIVND (reference sequence). The V end was cut by 0 bases, the J end by 13 bases, with 18 bases between. CDR3 in DNA: TGTGCCAGTAGTATAGATTCCAGGCAAGGCATTTCCACCTTC. Amino acid sequence: CASSIDSRQGISTF.

The chain has TRBV6-6 and TRBJ1-1; D is possibly TRBD1 (5 bases). This CDR3 has 13 residues. Trimming removed 10 bases at V and 5 bases at J, with 17 bases between. Germline-derived CDR1 and CDR2 are MNHNY and SVGAGI (reference sequence). CDR3 amino acids: CATITGVKTEAFF. The CDR3 DNA follows: TGTGCCACCATAACGGGGGTAAAAACTGAAGCTTTCTTT.

The rearrangement links TRBV5-3 to TRBJ1-2; D call uncertain. TRBV5-3 is sorted into the ORF group, with uncertain function. The CDR3 spans 14 residues. V was shortened by 0 bases and J by 2 bases, with 8 bases between the two germline ends. CDR3 bases: TGTGCCAGAAGCTTGGGAGAGCGAAACTATGGCTACACCTTC. It codes for CARSLGERNYGYTF.

V is TRBV28 and J is TRBJ1-4; D gene uncertain. The CDR3 runs to 14 residues. V dropped 3 bases and J dropped 5 bases, with 10 bases sitting between them. The germline CDR1 and CDR2 sequences are MDHEN and SYDVKM. CDR3 nucleotides: TGTGCCAGCAGTTTCGGTCTTCACAATGAAAAACTGTTTTTT. It translates to CASSFGLHNEKLFF. Supplemented by reference TRBV28 and TRBJ1-4, the full variable domain reads DVKVTQSSRYLVKRTGEKVFLECVQDMDHENMFWYRQDPGLGLRLIYFSYDVKMKEKGDIPEGYSVSREKKERFSLILESASTNQTSMYLCASSFGLHNEKLFFGSGTQLSVL.

The chain employs TRBV27 and TRBJ2-3; D call uncertain. Germline V gives CDR1 MNHEY, CDR2 SMNVEV (reference sequence). The CDR3 runs to 12 residues. Between the trimmed V and J ends, which lost 2 bases and 14 bases, there was a span of 14 bases. This CDR3 is CASSLIGSLWYF. Written as DNA, the CDR3 is TGTGCCAGCAGTTTAATTGGTTCATTGTGGTATTTT.

The chain combines TRBV19 with TRBJ2-4; D not resolved. Trimming shortened V by 3 bases and J by 3 bases, and 6 bases separated the two germline ends. The CDR3 totals 13 residues. The germline CDR1 and CDR2 sequences are LNHDA and SQIVND (reference sequence). CDR3 sequence (DNA): TGTGCCAGTAGTATCGGCAACAAAAACATTCAGTACTTC. Protein: CASSIGNKNIQYF.

V and J are TRBV4-1 and TRBJ1-1; D possibly corresponds to TRBD1 (5 bases). V was trimmed by 2 bases and J by 0 bases, leaving 13 bases between them. The CDR3 length is 16 residues. From germline, CDR1 is MGHRA and CDR2 YSYEKL. CDR3 nucleotide sequence: TGCGCCAGCAGCCAAAGAGCCGAGGGACTGAACACTGAAGCTTTCTTT. It translates to CASSQRAEGLNTEAFF.

The chain has TRBV29-1 and TRBJ2-7; TRBD1 matches at 8 bases. V shed 6 bases, J shed 6 bases, and the junction held 10 bases outside the gene matches. The length of the CDR3 is 13 residues. CDR1 and CDR2 (germline): SQVTM, ANQGSEA. DNA of the CDR3: TGCAGCGTCTTGGACAGGGAAATTGTCGAGCAGTACTTC. This encodes CSVLDREIVEQYF.

This clone was recorded once. This rearrangement joins TRBV7-6 to TRBJ2-3; 12 nucleotides align to TRBD2. The CDR3 extends over 17 amino acids. Germline lookup yields CDR1 SGHVS and CDR2 FNYEAQ. The J segment lost 4 bases and the V segment lost 1 base, leaving 6 bases of the junction unmatched. The chain's CDR3 is CASSLVPSGRAPDTQYF. The DNA for the CDR3 is TGTGCCAGCAGCTTAGTCCCTAGCGGGAGGGCCCCAGATACGCAGTATTTT.

The V call is TRBV9, the J call TRBJ1-1; 7 nucleotides line up with TRBD1. The CDR3 loop spans 14 amino acids. The junction had 8 bases not matched to a gene; V was cut back by 4 bases and J by 5 bases. The germline V gene has CDR1 SGDLS and CDR2 YYNGEE. CDR3 residues: CASSLKGAGTEAFF. The CDR3 DNA sequence: TGTGCCAGCAGCCTGAAGGGGGCAGGGACTGAAGCTTTCTTT.

This clone was counted between two and nine times. The chain recombines TRBV9 with TRBJ1-2, with 9 positions matching TRBD1. CDR3 length: 14 residues. J lost 5 bases, V lost 3 bases, and 5 bases had no gene match. Germline values: CDR1 SGDLS, CDR2 YYNGEE. This CDR3 reads CASSADRGRYGYTF. For the CDR3, the DNA is TGTGCCAGCAGCGCCGACAGGGGGAGGTATGGCTACACCTTC.

The J gene is TRBJ2-7, the V gene TRBV19, with 7 bases that match TRBD1. V lost 6 bases, J lost 2 bases, and 7 bases stayed unmatched. The CDR3 runs 14 residues. Looked up from germline, CDR1 is LNHDA and CDR2 is SQIVND (reference sequence). Here the CDR3 reads CASSMTGITYEQYF. Here the CDR3 DNA reads TGTGCCAGTAGCATGACAGGGATAACCTACGAGCAGTACTTC. The whole variable domain, filled in from reference TRBV19 and TRBJ2-7, reads DGGITQSPKYLFRKEGQNVTLSCEQNLNHDAMYWYRQDPGQGLRLIYYSQIVNDFQKGDIAEGYSVSREKKESFPLTVTSAQKNPTAFYLCASSMTGITYEQYFGPGTRLTVT.

J is TRBJ1-2 and V is TRBV28; 9 positions agree with TRBD1. This CDR3 is 12 amino acids long. J gave up 7 bases and V 10 bases, and 7 bases lay outside the gene matches. CDR1 and CDR2 (germline): MDHEN, SYDVKM. The CDR3: CATNRGRGGYTF. The CDR3 DNA reads as TGTGCCACAAACAGGGGGCGCGGTGGCTACACCTTC.

The rearrangement joins TRBV11-2 to TRBJ2-7; TRBD2 aligns across 12 bases. After removal of 4 bases from V and 1 base from J, the junction contained 8 bases not matched to a gene. This CDR3 comprises 17 residues. Germline values: CDR1 SGHAT, CDR2 FQNNGV. The CDR3 DNA reads TGTGCCAGCAGCTGGGGACTAGCGGGCCCCCTGTCCTACGAGCAGTACTTC. Translation: CASSWGLAGPLSYEQYF.

The chain joins TRBV27 to TRBJ1-1, with a weak D call TRBD1 (5 bases). Germline V gives CDR1 MNHEY, CDR2 SMNVEV (reference sequence). CDR3 length equals 15 residues. Trimming cost V 8 bases and J 1 base, with 17 bases left between them. For the CDR3, the DNA is TGTGCCAGCCTTCCCGCCCGGGGGGGGAACACTGAAGCTTTCTTT. Translated: CASLPARGGNTEAFF.

The chain uses TRBV5-1 and TRBJ2-7, with 11 bases lining up with TRBD2. This CDR3 has 17 residues. Unmatched junction bases numbered 11, after V lost 3 bases and J lost 3 bases. CDR1 and CDR2 (germline): SGHRS, YFSETQ. CDR3 amino acids: CASSSTLGLAGYYEQYF. CDR3 sequence (DNA): TGCGCCAGCAGCTCCACTTTAGGACTAGCGGGTTACTACGAGCAGTACTTC.

This chain connects TRBV11-2 to TRBJ1-3, with D unresolved. Per germline, CDR1 SGHAT and CDR2 FQNNGV. Trimming stripped 2 bases from V and 2 bases from J, with 1 base between. This CDR3 contains 12 residues. CDR3 coding DNA: TGTGCCAGCAGCTTAACTGGAAACACCATATATTTT. Encoded protein: CASSLTGNTIYF.

The chain joins TRBV9 to TRBJ2-5; 7 bases line up with TRBD2. Germline trimming cut 4 bases from V and 4 bases from J; bases unmatched to any gene: 10. CDR1 SGDLS and CDR2 YYNGEE come from the germline V gene. This CDR3 comprises 15 residues. Written as DNA, the CDR3 is TGTGCCAGCAGCCCCCCCGGACTAGGGGTAGAGACCCAGTACTTC. Its protein product is CASSPPGLGVETQYF.

The chain has TRBV9 and TRBJ2-5, with TRBD2 as a possible D gene (5 bases). The CDR3 loop spans 14 amino acids. The germline gives CDR1 SGDLS, CDR2 YYNGEE. V was trimmed by 5 bases and J by 2 bases, leaving 13 bases between them. The CDR3 protein is CASSASGTQETQYF. CDR3 DNA: TGTGCCAGCAGTGCCAGCGGAACTCAAGAGACCCAGTACTTC.

J is TRBJ1-3 and V is TRBV4-3; D possibly corresponds to TRBD1 (5 bases). This CDR3 comprises 18 residues. CDR1 is LGHNA, CDR2 YSLEER, per germline. Trimming pared 1 base from V and 6 bases from J, leaving 22 bases between. CDR3 amino acids: CASSQGGIAGLEENTIYF. The CDR3 nucleotides read TGCGCCAGCAGCCAAGGGGGGATCGCAGGGCTCGAAGAAAACACCATATATTTT.

This sequence joins TRBV7-9 and TRBJ2-1; TRBD2 is a possible D gene (6 bases). The CDR3 loop spans 16 amino acids. Trimming removed 3 bases from V and 2 bases from J, with 14 bases in between. Germline V lookup: CDR1 SEHNR, CDR2 FQNEAQ (reference sequence). CDR3 nucleotides: TGTGCCAGCAGCTTCCGGCGGGGCGGACCCTACAATGAGCAGTTCTTC. Amino acids: CASSFRRGGPYNEQFF.

The chain carries TRBV4-3 and TRBJ1-3; no firm D call. The CDR3 is 15 residues long. Germline CDR1 LGHNA, CDR2 YSLEER. V lost 1 base and J 4 bases, leaving 11 bases between the germline ends. The CDR3 reads CASSQVYRAGNTIYF. For the CDR3, the DNA is TGCGCCAGCAGCCAAGTCTACCGAGCCGGAAACACCATATATTTT.